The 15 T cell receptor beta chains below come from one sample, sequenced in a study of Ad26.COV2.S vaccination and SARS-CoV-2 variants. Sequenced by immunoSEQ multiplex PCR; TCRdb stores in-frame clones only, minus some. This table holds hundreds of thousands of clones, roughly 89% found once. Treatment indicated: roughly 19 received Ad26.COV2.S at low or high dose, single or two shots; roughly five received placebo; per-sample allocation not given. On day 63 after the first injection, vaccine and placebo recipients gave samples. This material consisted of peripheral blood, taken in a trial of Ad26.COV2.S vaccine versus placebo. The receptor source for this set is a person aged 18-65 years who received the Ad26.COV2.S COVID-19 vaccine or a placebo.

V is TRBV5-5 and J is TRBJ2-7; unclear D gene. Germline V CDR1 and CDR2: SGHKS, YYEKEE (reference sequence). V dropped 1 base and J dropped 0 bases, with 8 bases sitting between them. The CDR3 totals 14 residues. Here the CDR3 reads CASSLTFSSYEQYV. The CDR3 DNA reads TGTGCCAGCAGCTTGACTTTCAGCTCCTACGAGCAGTACGTC.

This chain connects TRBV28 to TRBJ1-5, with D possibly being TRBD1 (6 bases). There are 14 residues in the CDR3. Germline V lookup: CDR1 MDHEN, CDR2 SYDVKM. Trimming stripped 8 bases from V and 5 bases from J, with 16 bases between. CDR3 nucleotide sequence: TGTGCCAGCTCCGTCGACAGGACCGATCAGCCCCAGCATTTT. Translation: CASSVDRTDQPQHF.

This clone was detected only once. The CDR3 is CASSIAGQGANEQFF. The DNA for the CDR3 is TGTGCCAGTAGTATAGCAGGACAGGGGGCCAATGAGCAGTTCTTC. The chain couples TRBV19 to TRBJ2-1, with TRBD1 matching over 11 bases. Germline V lookup: CDR1 LNHDA, CDR2 SQIVND (reference sequence). CDR3 length: 15 residues. The junction had 2 bases not matched to a gene; V was cut back by 1 base and J by 6 bases.

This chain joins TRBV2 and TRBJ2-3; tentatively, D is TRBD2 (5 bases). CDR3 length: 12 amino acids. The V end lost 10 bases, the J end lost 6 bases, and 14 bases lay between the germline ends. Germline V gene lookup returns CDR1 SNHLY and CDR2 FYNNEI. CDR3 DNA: TGTGCCACCCGGGGAGAATTGGATACGCAGTATTTT. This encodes CATRGELDTQYF.

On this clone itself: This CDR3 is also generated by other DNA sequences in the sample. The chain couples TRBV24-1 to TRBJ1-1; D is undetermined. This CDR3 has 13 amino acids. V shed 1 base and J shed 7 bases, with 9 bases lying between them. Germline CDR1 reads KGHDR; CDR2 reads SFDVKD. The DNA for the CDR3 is TGTGCCACCAGTGATTTTGGCGAGAGTGAAGCTTTCTTT. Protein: CATSDFGESEAFF.

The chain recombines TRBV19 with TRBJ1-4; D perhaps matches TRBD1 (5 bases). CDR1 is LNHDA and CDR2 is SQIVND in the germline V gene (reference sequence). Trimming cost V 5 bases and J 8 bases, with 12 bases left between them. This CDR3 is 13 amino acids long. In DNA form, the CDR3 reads TGTGCCAGTAGTCCTCCCCGGGGGGAAAAACTGTTTTTT. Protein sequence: CASSPPRGEKLFF.

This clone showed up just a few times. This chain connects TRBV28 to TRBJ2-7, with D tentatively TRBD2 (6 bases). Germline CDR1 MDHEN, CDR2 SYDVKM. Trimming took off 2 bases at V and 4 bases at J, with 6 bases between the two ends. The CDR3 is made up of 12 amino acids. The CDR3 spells CASSLAGYEQYV. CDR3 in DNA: TGTGCCAGCAGTTTAGCGGGGTACGAGCAGTACGTC.

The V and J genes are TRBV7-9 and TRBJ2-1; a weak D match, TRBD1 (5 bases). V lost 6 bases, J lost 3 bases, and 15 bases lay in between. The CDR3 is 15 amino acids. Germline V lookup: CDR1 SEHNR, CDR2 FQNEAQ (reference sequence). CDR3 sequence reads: CASSGREDRYNEQFF. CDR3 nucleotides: TGTGCCAGCAGTGGCAGGGAAGACCGCTACAATGAGCAGTTCTTC.

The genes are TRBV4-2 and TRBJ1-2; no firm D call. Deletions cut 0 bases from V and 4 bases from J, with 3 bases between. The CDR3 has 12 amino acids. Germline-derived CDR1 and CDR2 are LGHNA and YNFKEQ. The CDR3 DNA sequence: TGTGCCAGCAGCCAAGAGACCTATGGCTACACCTTC. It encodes CASSQETYGYTF.

The CDR3 sequence is CASSLDPSGGTEAFF. As DNA, the CDR3 is TGCGCCAGCAGCCTCGACCCTTCGGGGGGCACTGAAGCTTTCTTT. The chain links TRBV5-1 to TRBJ1-1; TRBD1 is a possible D gene (5 bases). Trimming took 4 bases from V and 4 from J, leaving 17 bases between them. Germline V gives CDR1 SGHRS, CDR2 YFSETQ. The CDR3 covers 15 residues.

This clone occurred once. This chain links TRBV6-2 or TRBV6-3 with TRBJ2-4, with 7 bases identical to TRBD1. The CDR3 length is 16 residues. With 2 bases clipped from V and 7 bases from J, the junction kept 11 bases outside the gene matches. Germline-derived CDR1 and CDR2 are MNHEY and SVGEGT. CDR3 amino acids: CASSYRQGYGENIQYF. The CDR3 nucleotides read TGTGCCAGCAGTTACAGACAGGGATACGGTGAGAACATTCAGTACTTC.

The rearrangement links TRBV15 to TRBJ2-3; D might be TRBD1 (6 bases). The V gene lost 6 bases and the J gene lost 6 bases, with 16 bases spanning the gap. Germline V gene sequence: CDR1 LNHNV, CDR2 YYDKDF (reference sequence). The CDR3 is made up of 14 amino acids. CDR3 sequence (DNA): TGTGCCACCAGTGTTGACAGGCCCTTTGATACGCAGTATTTT. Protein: CATSVDRPFDTQYF.

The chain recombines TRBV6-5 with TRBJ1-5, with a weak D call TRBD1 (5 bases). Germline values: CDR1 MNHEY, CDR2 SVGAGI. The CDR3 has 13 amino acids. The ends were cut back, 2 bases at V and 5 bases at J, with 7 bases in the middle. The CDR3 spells CASSYGADQPQHF. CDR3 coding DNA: TGTGCCAGCAGTTACGGGGCCGATCAGCCCCAGCATTTT.

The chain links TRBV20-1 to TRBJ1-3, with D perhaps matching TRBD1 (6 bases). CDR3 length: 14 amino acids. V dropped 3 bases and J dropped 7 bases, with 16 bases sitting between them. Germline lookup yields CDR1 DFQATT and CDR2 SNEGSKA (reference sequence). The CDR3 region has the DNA TGCAGTGCTAGTACTCACAGGGTCGGGAACACCATATATTTT. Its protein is CSASTHRVGNTIYF.

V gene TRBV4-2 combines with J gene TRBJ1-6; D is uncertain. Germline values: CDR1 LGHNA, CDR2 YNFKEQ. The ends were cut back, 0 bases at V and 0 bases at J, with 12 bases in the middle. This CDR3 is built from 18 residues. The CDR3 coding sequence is TGTGCCAGCAGCCAAGATGAGGTTACGTACTCCTATAATTCACCCCTCCACTTT. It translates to CASSQDEVTYSYNSPLHF.